The subject of this entry is one T cell receptor (beta chain). The antigen is undetermined. The ends were cut back, 6 bases at V and 3 bases at J, with 9 bases in the middle. This CDR3 has 13 amino acids. CDR1 and CDR2 from the germline V gene are SNHLY and FYNNEI. This specimen belongs to a study of PD-1 blockade in classical Hodgkin lymphoma. Patients all relapsed after autologous stem cell transplantation, and there was variation in brentuximab vedotin exposure. Complete response, partial response or progressive disease constituted the best responses recorded. The method was immunoSEQ multiplex PCR; TCRdb's version includes in-frame clones alone and lacks a portion of them. This table holds some 40,000 clones, 60% to 85% found once. Study-wide findings and caveats: Possibly reflecting disease activity or prior therapy, repertoire differences have causes that remain undefined.

This TCR derives from a human donor with classical Hodgkin lymphoma. The sequencing used peripheral blood mononuclear cells (PBMCs), collected at baseline. The V call is TRBV2, the J call TRBJ1-5; D remains unclear. CDR3 sequence reads: CASRGRLNQPQHF. CDR3 sequence (DNA): TGTGCCAGCAGAGGCCGACTCAATCAGCCCCAGCATTTT.